Shown below are 15 T cell receptor beta chains from a single sample sequenced in a study of shared clonotypes between healthy human individuals. This table comes from immunoSEQ multiplex PCR, and its TCRdb copy is limited to in-frame clones, with some not included. In the table there are approximately 530,000 clones, 90% to 96% of which are singletons. Sequencing was carried out using naive CD4+ T cells sorted from blood. Subset here: CD45RA+ positively selected. These receptors all come from a woman in her twenties or thirties in good health.

The chain couples TRBV5-4 to TRBJ2-5; maybe TRBD1 (6 bases). This CDR3 contains 15 residues. Per the germline V gene, CDR1 is SGHNT and CDR2 is YYREEE (reference sequence). The germline V and J ends were trimmed by 4 bases and 3 bases, with 16 bases remaining between them. The DNA for the CDR3 is TGTGCCAGCAGCCCCCCGGACAGCTCCAAAGAGACCCAGTACTTC. Amino acid sequence: CASSPPDSSKETQYF.

The rearrangement joins TRBV5-1 to TRBJ2-4, with TRBD1 identical over 7 bases. The length of the CDR3 is 17 residues. Germline lookup yields CDR1 SGHRS and CDR2 YFSETQ. The ends lost 0 bases at V and 7 bases at J; junction bases unmatched: 13. The CDR3 here is CASSLAHTSGQRNIQYF. In DNA form, the CDR3 reads TGCGCCAGCAGCTTGGCCCATACTTCGGGACAGAGGAACATTCAGTACTTC.

V is TRBV18 and J is TRBJ1-1; D gene uncertain. Germline CDR1 KGHSH, CDR2 LQKENI. V was clipped by 5 bases and J by 6 bases, with 19 bases between them. CDR3 length: 15 residues. The CDR3 reads CASSGRSTTRPEAFF. DNA of the CDR3: TGTGCCAGCTCAGGACGGTCAACGACCCGGCCTGAAGCTTTCTTT.

This clone was detected only a few times. Other nucleotide sequences in the sample specify the same CDR3. The CDR3 DNA reads TGCGCCAGCAGCTTGGACACAGATACGCAGTATTTT. It specifies CASSLDTDTQYF. The rearrangement joins TRBV5-1 to TRBJ2-3; no clear D. The CDR3 runs to 12 residues. Germline CDR1 is SGHRS and CDR2 is YFSETQ. The germline V and J ends were trimmed by 0 bases and 2 bases, with 1 base remaining between them.

J is TRBJ2-5 and V is TRBV10-3; D is undetermined. The V gene's germline CDR1 is ENHRY and CDR2 SYGVKD. V lost 9 bases to trimming and J lost 4 bases, with 39 bases between them. CDR3 size: 21 residues. In nucleotides, the CDR3 is TGTGCCATTACCCCGGAAGGGTTCCAGCCCGTCCACGCGAGTTTCACAGAGACCCAGTACTTC. This encodes CAITPEGFQPVHASFTETQYF.

V is TRBV5-1 and J is TRBJ2-7, with D unresolved. Germline assignment: CDR1 SGHRS and CDR2 YFSETQ. This CDR3 has 15 amino acids. V lost 0 bases and J lost 3, with 13 bases in between. The DNA for the CDR3 is TGCGCCAGCAGCTTGGGGTCTCTTAGCAGCTACGAGCAGTACTTC. Translated: CASSLGSLSSYEQYF.

This clone appeared once. The chain carries TRBV19 and TRBJ1-2; D remains unclear. Trimming took 5 bases from V and 8 from J, leaving 15 bases between them. CDR1 LNHDA and CDR2 SQIVND come from the germline V gene (reference sequence). The CDR3 has 13 residues. CDR3 bases: TGTGCCAGTAGTCCTGGGGAGGGTAGAGGCTACACCTTC. This sequence encodes CASSPGEGRGYTF.

V and J are TRBV15 and TRBJ2-7; 10 bases agree with TRBD1. J lost 4 bases, V lost 5 bases, and 8 bases had no gene match. Looked up from germline, CDR1 is LNHNV and CDR2 is YYDKDF (reference sequence). The CDR3 sequence is 15 residues long. Here the CDR3 reads CATSGGQGGSYEQYF. The CDR3 bases are TGTGCCACCAGCGGTGGACAGGGGGGCTCTTACGAGCAGTACTTC. The full variable domain, rest sourced from reference TRBV15 and TRBJ2-7, is DAMVIQNPRYQVTQFGKPVTLSCSQTLNHNVMYWYQQKSSQAPKLLFHYYDKDFNNEADTPDNFQSRRPNTSFCFLDIRSPGLGDTAMYLCATSGGQGGSYEQYFGPGTRLTVT.

This rearrangement joins TRBV28 to TRBJ2-7; 7 bases match TRBD1. CDR3 length: 14 amino acids. From germline, CDR1 is MDHEN and CDR2 SYDVKM. The V and J ends lost 4 bases and 3 bases, in that order; junction bases with no gene match: 6. In DNA form, the CDR3 reads TGTGCCAGCAGTTCACCGGGACAGAGCTACGAGCAGTACTTC. This sequence encodes CASSSPGQSYEQYF.

Comments on this clone: The identical CDR3 is also encoded by other nucleotide sequences in the sample. The gene calls are TRBV7-8 and TRBJ2-1; D call uncertain. This CDR3 comprises 13 residues. V lost 0 bases and J lost 4, with 4 bases in between. Germline V gene sequence: CDR1 SGHVS, CDR2 FQNEAQ. This CDR3 is CASSLARYNEQFF. The CDR3 DNA sequence: TGTGCCAGCAGCTTAGCTCGATACAATGAGCAGTTCTTC. Combining the CDR3 with reference TRBV7-8 and TRBJ2-1 gives the whole variable domain GAGVSQSPRYKVAKRGQDVALRCDPISGHVSLFWYQQALGQGPEFLTYFQNEAQLDKSGLPSDRFFAERPEGSVSTLKIQRTQQEDSAVYLCASSLARYNEQFFGPGTRLTVL.

V usage is TRBV28 and J usage is TRBJ2-5, with 9 bases that match TRBD2. This CDR3 has 15 amino acids. Trimming removed 1 base from V and 7 bases from J; junction bases left unmatched: 7. Germline CDR1 and CDR2: MDHEN and SYDVKM. In DNA form, the CDR3 reads TGTGCCAGCAGTTTATTCCGACTAGCGGACGCGACCCAGTACTTC. It codes for CASSLFRLADATQYF.

The V gene is TRBV14, the J gene TRBJ2-4; D might be TRBD2 (6 bases). V gave up 0 bases and J gave up 3 bases, with 15 bases separating them. Germline V gene sequence: CDR1 SGHDN, CDR2 FVKESK. The CDR3 sequence is 17 residues long. In DNA form, the CDR3 reads TGTGCCAGCAGCCAAGATGGTCGGGAGACCCTCAAAAACATTCAGTACTTC. Its protein is CASSQDGRETLKNIQYF.

This sequence joins TRBV4-1 and TRBJ1-1; D call uncertain. Trimming shortened V by 2 bases and J by 3 bases, and 10 bases separated the two germline ends. The CDR3 loop spans 14 amino acids. The V gene's germline CDR1 is MGHRA and CDR2 YSYEKL. CDR3 DNA sequence: TGCGCCAGCAGCCAACCCAGCAAGGACACTGAAGCTTTCTTT. Translation gives CASSQPSKDTEAFF.

The chain is built from TRBV9 and TRBJ2-5, with 9 bases matching TRBD1. Trimming removed 4 bases from V and 4 bases from J; junction bases left unmatched: 8. This CDR3 is built from 15 residues. The germline V gene encodes CDR1 SGDLS and CDR2 YYNGEE. The CDR3 is CASSPRGQGGETQYF. The CDR3 DNA follows: TGTGCCAGCAGCCCGAGGGGACAGGGAGGAGAGACCCAGTACTTC.

The chain has TRBV18 and TRBJ1-1, with 9 positions matching TRBD1. Germline V gives CDR1 KGHSH, CDR2 LQKENI. The CDR3 consists of 14 residues. V lost 5 bases and J lost 6; bases outside the gene matches: 7. The CDR3, as DNA: TGTGCCAGCTCAGCGCGGGGACAGGGCGCTGAAGCTTTCTTT. Its protein is CASSARGQGAEAFF.